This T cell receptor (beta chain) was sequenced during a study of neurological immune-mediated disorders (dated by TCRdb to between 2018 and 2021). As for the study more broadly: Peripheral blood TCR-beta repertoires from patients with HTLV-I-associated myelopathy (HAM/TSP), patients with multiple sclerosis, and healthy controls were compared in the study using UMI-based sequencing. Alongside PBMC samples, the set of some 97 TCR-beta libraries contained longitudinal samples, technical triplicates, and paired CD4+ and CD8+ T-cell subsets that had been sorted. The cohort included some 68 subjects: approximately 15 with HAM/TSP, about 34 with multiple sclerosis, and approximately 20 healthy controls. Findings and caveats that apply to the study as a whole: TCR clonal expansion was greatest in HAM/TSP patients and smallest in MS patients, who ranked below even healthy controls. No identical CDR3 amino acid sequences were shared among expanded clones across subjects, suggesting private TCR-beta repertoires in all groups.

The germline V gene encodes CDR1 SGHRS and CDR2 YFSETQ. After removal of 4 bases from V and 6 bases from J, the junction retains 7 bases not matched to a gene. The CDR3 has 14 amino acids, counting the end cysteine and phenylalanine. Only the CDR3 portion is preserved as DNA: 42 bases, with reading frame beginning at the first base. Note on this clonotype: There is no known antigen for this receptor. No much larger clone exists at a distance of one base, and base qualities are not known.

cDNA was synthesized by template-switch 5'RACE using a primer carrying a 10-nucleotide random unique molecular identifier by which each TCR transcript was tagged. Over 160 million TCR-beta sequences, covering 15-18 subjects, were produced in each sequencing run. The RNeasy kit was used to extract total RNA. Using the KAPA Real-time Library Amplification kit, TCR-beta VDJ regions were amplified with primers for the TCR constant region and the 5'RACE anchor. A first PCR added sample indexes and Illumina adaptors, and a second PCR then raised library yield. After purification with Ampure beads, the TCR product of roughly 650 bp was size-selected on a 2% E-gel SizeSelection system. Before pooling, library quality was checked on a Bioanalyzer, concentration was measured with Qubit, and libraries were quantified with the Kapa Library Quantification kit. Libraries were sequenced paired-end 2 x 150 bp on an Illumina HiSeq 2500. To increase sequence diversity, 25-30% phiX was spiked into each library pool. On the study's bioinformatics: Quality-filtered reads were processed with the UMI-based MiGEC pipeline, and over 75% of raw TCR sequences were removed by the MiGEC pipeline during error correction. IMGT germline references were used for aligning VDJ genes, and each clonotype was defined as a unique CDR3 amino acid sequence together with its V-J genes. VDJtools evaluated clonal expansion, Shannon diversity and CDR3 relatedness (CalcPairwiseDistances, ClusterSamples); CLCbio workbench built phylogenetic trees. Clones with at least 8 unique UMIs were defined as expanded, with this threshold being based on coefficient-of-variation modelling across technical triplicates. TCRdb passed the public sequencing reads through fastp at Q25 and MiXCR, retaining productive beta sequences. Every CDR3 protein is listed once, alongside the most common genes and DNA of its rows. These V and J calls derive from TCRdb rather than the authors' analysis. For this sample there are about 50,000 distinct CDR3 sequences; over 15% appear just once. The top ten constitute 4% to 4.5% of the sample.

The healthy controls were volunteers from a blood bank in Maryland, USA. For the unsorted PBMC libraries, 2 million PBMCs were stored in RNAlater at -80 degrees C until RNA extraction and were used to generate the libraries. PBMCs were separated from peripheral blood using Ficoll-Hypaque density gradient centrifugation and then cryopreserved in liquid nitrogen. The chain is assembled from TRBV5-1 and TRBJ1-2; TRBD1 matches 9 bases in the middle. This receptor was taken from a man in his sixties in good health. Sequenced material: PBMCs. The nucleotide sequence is TGCGCCAGCAGCCCGAATCGACAGGGGGATGGCTACACCTTC. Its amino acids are CASSPNRQGDGYTF.